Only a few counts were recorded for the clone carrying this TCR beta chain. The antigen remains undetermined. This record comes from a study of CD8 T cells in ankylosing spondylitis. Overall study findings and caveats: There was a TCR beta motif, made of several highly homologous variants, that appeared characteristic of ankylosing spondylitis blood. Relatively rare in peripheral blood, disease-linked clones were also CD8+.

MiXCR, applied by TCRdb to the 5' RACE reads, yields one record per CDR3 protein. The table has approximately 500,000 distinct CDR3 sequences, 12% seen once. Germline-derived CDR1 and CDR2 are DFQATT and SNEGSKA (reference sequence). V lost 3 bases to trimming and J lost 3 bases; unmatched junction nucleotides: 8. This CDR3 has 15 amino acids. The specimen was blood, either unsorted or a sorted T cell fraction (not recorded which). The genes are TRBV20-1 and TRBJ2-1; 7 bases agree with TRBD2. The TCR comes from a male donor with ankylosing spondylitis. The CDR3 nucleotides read TGCAGTGCTAGTTCGGCTAGCGGCTACTACAATGAGCAGTTCTTC. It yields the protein CSASSASGYYNEQFF.